This TCR beta chain was observed in a study of monozygotic twins with cystic fibrosis. Method: immunoSEQ multiplex PCR; TCRdb's copy keeps in-frame clones and lacks some. The sample has tens of thousands of clones, approximately 98% seen once. Looked up from germline, CDR1 is MNHEY and CDR2 is SVGAGI. V was pared by 0 bases and J by 4 bases, with 15 bases between. CDR3 length: 16 amino acids. This receptor was obtained from a girl aged 10 to 17 with cystic fibrosis. The sequencing sample was made of blood. V gene TRBV6-5 combines with J gene TRBJ1-2; D possibly corresponds to TRBD1 (6 bases). CDR3 DNA: TGTGCCAGCAGTTACTCGAGCTCGGGGGCCGGCTATGGCTACACCTTC. Amino acid sequence: CASSYSSSGAGYGYTF.